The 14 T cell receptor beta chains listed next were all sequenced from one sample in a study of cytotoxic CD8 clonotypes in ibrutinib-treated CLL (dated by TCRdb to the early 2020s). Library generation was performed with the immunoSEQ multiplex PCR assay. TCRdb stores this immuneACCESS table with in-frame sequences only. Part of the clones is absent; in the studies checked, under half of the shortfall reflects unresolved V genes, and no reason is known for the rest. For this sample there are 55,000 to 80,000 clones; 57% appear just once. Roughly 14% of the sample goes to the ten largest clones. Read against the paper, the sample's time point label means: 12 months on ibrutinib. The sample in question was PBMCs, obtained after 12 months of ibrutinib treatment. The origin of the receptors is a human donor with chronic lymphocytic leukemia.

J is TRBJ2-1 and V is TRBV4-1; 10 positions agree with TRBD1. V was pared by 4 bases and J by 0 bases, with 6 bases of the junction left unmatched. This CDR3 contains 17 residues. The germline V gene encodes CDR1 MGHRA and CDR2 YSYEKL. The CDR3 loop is CASSLRDRGTSYNEQFF. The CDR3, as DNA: TGCGCCAGCAGCCTCCGGGACAGGGGAACCTCCTACAATGAGCAGTTCTTC.

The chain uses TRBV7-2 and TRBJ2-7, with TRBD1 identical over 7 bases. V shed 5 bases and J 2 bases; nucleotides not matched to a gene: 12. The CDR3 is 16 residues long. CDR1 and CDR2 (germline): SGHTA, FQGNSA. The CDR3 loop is CASSPPLGQPPYEQYF. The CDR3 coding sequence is TGTGCCAGCAGCCCCCCCTTGGGACAGCCTCCCTACGAGCAGTACTTC. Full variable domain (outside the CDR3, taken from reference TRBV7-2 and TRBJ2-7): GAGVSQSPSNKVTEKGKDVELRCDPISGHTALYWYRQSLGQGLEFLIYFQGNSAPDKSGLPSDRFSAERTGGSVSTLTIQRTQQEDSAVYLCASSPPLGQPPYEQYFGPGTRLTVT.

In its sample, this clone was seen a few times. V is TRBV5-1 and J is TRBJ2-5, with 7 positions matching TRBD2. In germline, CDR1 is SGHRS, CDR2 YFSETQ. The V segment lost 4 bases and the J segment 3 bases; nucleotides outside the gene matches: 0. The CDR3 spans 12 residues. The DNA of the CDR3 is TGCGCCAGCAGCCGGGGGGAAGAGACCCAGTACTTC. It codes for CASSRGEETQYF. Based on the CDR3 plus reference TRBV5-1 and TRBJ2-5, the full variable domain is KAGVTQTPRYLIKTRGQQVTLSCSPISGHRSVSWYQQTPGQGLQFLFEYFSETQRNKGNFPGRFSGRQFSNSRSEMNVSTLELGDSALYLCASSRGEETQYFGPGTRLLVL.

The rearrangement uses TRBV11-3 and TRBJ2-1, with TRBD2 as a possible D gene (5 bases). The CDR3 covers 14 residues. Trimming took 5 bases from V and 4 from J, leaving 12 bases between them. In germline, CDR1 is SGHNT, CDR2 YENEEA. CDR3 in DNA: TGTGCCAGCAGCCTTAGAGGGCAGTACAATGAGCAGTTCTTC. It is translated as CASSLRGQYNEQFF. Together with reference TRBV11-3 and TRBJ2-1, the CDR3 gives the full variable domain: EAGVVQSPRYKIIEKKQPVAFWCNPISGHNTLYWYLQNLGQGPELLIRYENEEAVDDSQLPKDRFSAERLKGVDSTLKIQPAELGDSAVYLCASSLRGQYNEQFFGPGTRLTVL.

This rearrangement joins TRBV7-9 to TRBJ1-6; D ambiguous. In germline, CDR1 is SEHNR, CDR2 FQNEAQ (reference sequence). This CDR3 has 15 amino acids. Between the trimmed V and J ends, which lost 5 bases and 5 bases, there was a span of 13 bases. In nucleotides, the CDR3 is TGTGCCAGCAGCCCTACGGGAAGACATAATTCACCCCTCCACTTT. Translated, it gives CASSPTGRHNSPLHF. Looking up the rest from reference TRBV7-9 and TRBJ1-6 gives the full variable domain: DTGVSQNPRHKITKRGQNVTFRCDPISEHNRLYWYRQTLGQGPEFLTYFQNEAQLEKSRLLSDRFSAERPKGSFSTLEIQRTEQGDSAMYLCASSPTGRHNSPLHFGNGTRLTVT.

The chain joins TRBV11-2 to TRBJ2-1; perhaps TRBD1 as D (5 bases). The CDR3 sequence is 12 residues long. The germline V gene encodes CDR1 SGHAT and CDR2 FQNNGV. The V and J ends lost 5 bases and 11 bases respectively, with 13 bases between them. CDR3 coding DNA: TGTGCCAGCAGCCGGTGGACATTTAAGCAGTTCTTC. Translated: CASSRWTFKQFF.

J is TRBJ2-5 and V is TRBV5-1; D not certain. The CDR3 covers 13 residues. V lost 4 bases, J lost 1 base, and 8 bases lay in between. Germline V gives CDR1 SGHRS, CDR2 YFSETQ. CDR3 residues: CASSGWIQETQYF. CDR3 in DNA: TGCGCCAGCAGCGGCTGGATCCAAGAGACCCAGTACTTC.

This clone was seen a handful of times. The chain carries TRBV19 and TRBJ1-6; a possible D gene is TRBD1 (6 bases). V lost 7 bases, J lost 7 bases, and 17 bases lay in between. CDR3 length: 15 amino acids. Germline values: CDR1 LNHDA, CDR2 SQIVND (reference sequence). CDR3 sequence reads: CASTTTGLNNSPLHF. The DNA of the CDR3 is TGTGCCAGTACCACCACAGGGCTAAACAATTCACCCCTCCACTTT.

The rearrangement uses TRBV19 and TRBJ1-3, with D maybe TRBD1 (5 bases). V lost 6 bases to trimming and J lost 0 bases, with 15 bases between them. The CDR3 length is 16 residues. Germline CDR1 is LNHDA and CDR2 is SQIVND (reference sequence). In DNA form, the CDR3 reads TGTGCCAGTAGGGCGCGGGGGATTAGCTCTGGAAACACCATATATTTT. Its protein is CASRARGISSGNTIYF. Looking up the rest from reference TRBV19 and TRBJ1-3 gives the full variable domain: DGGITQSPKYLFRKEGQNVTLSCEQNLNHDAMYWYRQDPGQGLRLIYYSQIVNDFQKGDIAEGYSVSREKKESFPLTVTSAQKNPTAFYLCASRARGISSGNTIYFGEGSWLTVV.

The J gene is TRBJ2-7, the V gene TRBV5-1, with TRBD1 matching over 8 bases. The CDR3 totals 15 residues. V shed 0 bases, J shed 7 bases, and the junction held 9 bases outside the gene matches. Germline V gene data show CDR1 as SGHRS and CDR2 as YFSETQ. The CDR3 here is CASSLAPGQAREQYV. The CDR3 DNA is TGCGCCAGCAGCTTGGCCCCGGGACAGGCCCGGGAGCAGTACGTC.

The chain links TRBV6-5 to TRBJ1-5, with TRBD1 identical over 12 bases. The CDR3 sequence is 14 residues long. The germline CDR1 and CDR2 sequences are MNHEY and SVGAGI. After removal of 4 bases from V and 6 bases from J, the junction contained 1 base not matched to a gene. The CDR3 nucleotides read TGTGCCAGCAGTTTGGGACAGGGGGCTCAGCCCCAGCATTTT. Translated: CASSLGQGAQPQHF.

The CDR3 reads CASSVAVRSRDEQFF. CDR3 nucleotide sequence: TGTGCCAGCAGCGTAGCTGTCCGTAGCAGGGATGAGCAGTTCTTC. This chain joins TRBV9 and TRBJ2-1; D is perhaps TRBD1 (5 bases). V was cut by 0 bases and J by 8 bases, with 15 bases left in between. Per germline, CDR1 SGDLS and CDR2 YYNGEE. The CDR3 totals 15 residues.

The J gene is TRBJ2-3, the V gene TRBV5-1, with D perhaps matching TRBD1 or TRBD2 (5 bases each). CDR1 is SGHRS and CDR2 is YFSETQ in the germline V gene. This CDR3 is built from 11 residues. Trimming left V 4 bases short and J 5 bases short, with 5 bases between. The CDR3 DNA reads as TGCGCCAGCAGCGGGGGAGATACGCAGTATTTT. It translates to CASSGGDTQYF.

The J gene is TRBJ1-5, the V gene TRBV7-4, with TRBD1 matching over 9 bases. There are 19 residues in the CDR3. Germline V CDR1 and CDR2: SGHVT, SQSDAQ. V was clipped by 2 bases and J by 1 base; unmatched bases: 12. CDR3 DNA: TGTGCCAGCAGCTTACCGGGACAGGGATGGAAGTGGAGCAATCAGCCCCAGCATTTT. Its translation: CASSLPGQGWKWSNQPQHF.